The 11 T cell receptor beta chains in this list originate from one sample, sequenced in a study of T cell responses to AZD1222 COVID-19 vaccine. The table came from immunoSEQ multiplex PCR; TCRdb's copy has only in-frame clones and leaves some out. The sample has tens of thousands of clones, around 91% seen once. The sequencing used peripheral blood, collected on day 0 of MenACWY control vaccination. The receptors were sampled from an adult in good health.

The chain joins TRBV19 to TRBJ1-3; perhaps TRBD1 as D (5 bases). Germline V CDR1 and CDR2: LNHDA, SQIVND (reference sequence). This CDR3 comprises 15 residues. Trimming pared 6 bases from V and 0 bases from J, leaving 12 bases between. In DNA form, the CDR3 reads TGTGCCAGTAGGCCGGGACCGAGCTCTGGAAACACCATATATTTT. Translating it yields CASRPGPSSGNTIYF.

The gene calls are TRBV10-3 and TRBJ2-7; 8 positions match TRBD2. V gave up 2 bases and J gave up 0 bases; unmatched junction bases: 0. The germline gives CDR1 ENHRY, CDR2 SYGVKD. The CDR3 totals 14 residues. The CDR3 protein is CAISERGGSYEQYF. The CDR3 DNA sequence: TGTGCCATCAGTGAGCGGGGGGGCTCCTACGAGCAGTACTTC.

This clone was counted a few times. The J gene is TRBJ1-3, the V gene TRBV27; D is unresolved. Per the germline V gene, CDR1 is MNHEY and CDR2 is SMNVEV (reference sequence). V was trimmed by 0 bases and J by 0 bases, leaving 15 bases between them. The CDR3 extends over 18 amino acids. In nucleotides, the CDR3 is TGTGCCAGCAGTTTATCGAGGAGGGATGCGAGCTCTGGAAACACCATATATTTT. Encoded protein: CASSLSRRDASSGNTIYF.

This chain connects TRBV25-1 to TRBJ2-1; 15 positions match TRBD2. The CDR3 loop spans 18 amino acids. Germline V gene sequence: CDR1 MGHDK, CDR2 SYGVNS. Trimming removed 8 bases from V and 1 base from J; junction bases left unmatched: 9. For the CDR3, the DNA is TGTGCCAGCCGGACTAGCGGGGGGGCCGGTGGGTCCTACAATGAGCAGTTCTTC. This translates into CASRTSGGAGGSYNEQFF.

The chain employs TRBV2 and TRBJ2-7, with a possible D match to TRBD2 (6 bases). The germline V and J ends were trimmed by 6 bases and 3 bases, with 12 bases remaining between them. Germline V CDR1 and CDR2: SNHLY, FYNNEI. The CDR3 has 13 residues. CDR3: CASRNPGVYEQYF. CDR3 nucleotides: TGTGCCAGCAGAAACCCGGGGGTCTACGAGCAGTACTTC.

This sequence joins TRBV21-1 and TRBJ1-5. TRBV21-1 is a known pseudogene. CDR3 length equals 12 residues. The CDR3 is CASSSQQGPQHF. In DNA, the CDR3 is TGTGCCAGCAGCTCCCAGCAAGGGCCCCAGCATTTT.

This chain connects TRBV28 to TRBJ1-6; D is possibly TRBD1 (6 bases). Between the trimmed V and J ends, which lost 8 bases and 7 bases, there was a span of 18 bases. The CDR3 extends over 15 amino acids. Looked up from germline, CDR1 is MDHEN and CDR2 is SYDVKM. The CDR3 reads CASLLAGTINSPLHF. Here the CDR3 DNA reads TGTGCCAGCTTATTGGCCGGGACAATCAATTCACCCCTCCACTTT.

The gene calls are TRBV28 and TRBJ2-3; D unresolved. The V end lost 5 bases, the J end lost 0 bases, and 12 bases lay between the germline ends. The CDR3 consists of 15 residues. Germline V gene sequence: CDR1 MDHEN, CDR2 SYDVKM. The CDR3 coding sequence is TGTGCCAGCAGTAAACCGACGACTAGCACAGATACGCAGTATTTT. Translated: CASSKPTTSTDTQYF.

This chain uses TRBV2 with TRBJ1-1, with 7 bases that match TRBD1. Germline loops: CDR1 SNHLY, CDR2 FYNNEI. The CDR3 consists of 15 residues. Trimming at V came to 8 bases and at J to 0 bases, leaving 9 bases not matched to a gene. The CDR3 protein is CASGGGQIMNTEAFF. As DNA, the CDR3 is TGTGCCAGCGGGGGGGGACAGATCATGAACACTGAAGCTTTCTTT.

This chain uses TRBV19 with TRBJ1-6; 8 bases match TRBD1. Germline loops: CDR1 LNHDA, CDR2 SQIVND (reference sequence). Trimming cost V 2 bases and J 10 bases; bases outside gene matches: 7. The CDR3 totals 15 residues. This CDR3 is CASSIFPGGASPLHF. The CDR3 DNA follows: TGTGCCAGTAGTATATTTCCAGGGGGCGCCTCACCCCTCCACTTT. Supplemented by reference TRBV19 and TRBJ1-6, the full variable domain reads DGGITQSPKYLFRKEGQNVTLSCEQNLNHDAMYWYRQDPGQGLRLIYYSQIVNDFQKGDIAEGYSVSREKKESFPLTVTSAQKNPTAFYLCASSIFPGGASPLHFGNGTRLTVT.

CDR3 sequence: CASSLGQGHINEKLFF. The CDR3 bases are TGCGCCAGCAGCCTGGGACAGGGTCACATTAATGAAAAACTGTTTTTT. This chain connects TRBV4-1 to TRBJ1-4; 9 bases map to TRBD1. Per the germline V gene, CDR1 is MGHRA and CDR2 is YSYEKL. The CDR3 is 16 amino acids. J lost 4 bases, V lost 4 bases, and 7 bases had no gene match.